One sample yielded the 11 T cell receptor beta chains listed below, sequenced in a study of blood T cell repertoires in COVID-19. Measured with immunoSEQ multiplex PCR; TCRdb has only the in-frame clones, and not every one. The top ten hold roughly 0.89% of the sample, which has about 250,000 clones, about nine tenths seen once. The specimen was peripheral blood. These receptors were obtained from a man younger than 45 with COVID-19, enrolled during active disease.

The rearrangement links TRBV2 to TRBJ2-7, with TRBD1 matching over 7 bases. The CDR3 consists of 15 residues. V dropped 4 bases and J dropped 0; count of bases not matched to a gene: 6. Germline V gene lookup returns CDR1 SNHLY and CDR2 FYNNEI. The CDR3 protein is CASSVSRGSSYEQYF. The CDR3 DNA follows: TGTGCCAGCAGTGTTAGCAGGGGGAGCTCCTACGAGCAGTACTTC.

The chain uses TRBV24-1 and TRBJ1-1; TRBD1 might be the D (6 bases). Trimming took 4 bases from V and 6 from J, leaving 17 bases between them. CDR3 length equals 15 residues. Germline V gene lookup returns CDR1 KGHDR and CDR2 SFDVKD. The CDR3 is CATSDPQGGFAEAFF. In DNA, the CDR3 is TGTGCCACCAGTGACCCACAGGGTGGGTTCGCTGAAGCTTTCTTT.

The chain couples TRBV11-2 to TRBJ2-5; TRBD2 agrees at 7 bases. The CDR3 is 15 residues long. The V gene end was trimmed by 6 bases and the J gene end by 4 bases; junction bases not matched to a gene: 11. CDR1 is SGHAT, CDR2 FQNNGV, per germline. The CDR3 DNA is TGTGCCAGCAGTGATACAACTAGCGTAGGAGAGACCCAGTACTTC. This translates into CASSDTTSVGETQYF. The variable domain in full, completed from reference TRBV11-2 and TRBJ2-5, reads EAGVAQSPRYKIIEKRQSVAFWCNPISGHATLYWYQQILGQGPKLLIQFQNNGVVDDSQLPKDRFSAERLKGVDSTLKIQPAKLEDSAVYLCASSDTTSVGETQYFGPGTRLLVL.

CDR3 coding DNA: TGTGCCAGCAGTGAACATGTCGGTGACACTGAAGCTTTCTTT. This translates into CASSEHVGDTEAFF. The V gene is TRBV2, the J gene TRBJ1-1; D is uncertain. CDR1 and CDR2 (germline): SNHLY, FYNNEI. The CDR3 loop spans 14 amino acids. Trimming cost V 2 bases and J 3 bases, with 10 bases left between them.

The genes are TRBV7-9 and TRBJ2-3, with 12 nucleotides matching TRBD2. There are 17 residues in the CDR3. Per germline, CDR1 SEHNR and CDR2 FQNEAQ (reference sequence). Losses at the gene ends were 1 base for V and 5 bases for J; bases not matched to a gene: 7. This chain's CDR3 is CASSLGLAGAGGDTQYF. In DNA, the CDR3 is TGTGCCAGCAGCTTAGGACTAGCGGGGGCCGGAGGAGATACGCAGTATTTT.

The rearrangement links TRBV5-5 to TRBJ1-6; no clear D. V lost 1 base and J 7 bases, leaving 12 bases between the germline ends. Germline V CDR1 and CDR2: SGHKS, YYEKEE (reference sequence). The CDR3 spans 15 residues. The CDR3 DNA reads as TGTGCCAGCAGCTTGCTCACAGAAACGAATTCACCCCTCCACTTT. Its protein product is CASSLLTETNSPLHF.

The chain combines TRBV5-5 with TRBJ2-5; 8 nucleotides agree with TRBD2. The CDR3 runs to 18 residues. Germline-derived CDR1 and CDR2 are SGHKS and YYEKEE (reference sequence). V lost 0 bases to trimming and J lost 5 bases; unmatched junction nucleotides: 15. The CDR3 reads CASSLAASETGGPETQYF. Written as DNA, the CDR3 is TGTGCCAGCAGCTTGGCCGCGTCAGAAACGGGGGGGCCTGAGACCCAGTACTTC. The whole variable domain, filled in from reference TRBV5-5 and TRBJ2-5, reads DAGVTQSPTHLIKTRGQQVTLRCSPISGHKSVSWYQQVLGQGPQFIFQYYEKEERGRGNFPDRFSARQFPNYSSELNVNALLLGDSALYLCASSLAASETGGPETQYFGPGTRLLVL.

This rearrangement joins TRBV9 to TRBJ1-1; D remains unclear. CDR1 is SGDLS, CDR2 YYNGEE, per germline. Trimming pared 4 bases from V and 0 bases from J, leaving 10 bases between. This CDR3 is 14 amino acids long. The CDR3 sequence is CASSRLEVNTEAFF. The DNA of the CDR3 is TGTGCCAGCAGCAGGCTGGAGGTGAACACTGAAGCTTTCTTT.

CDR3 residues: CASSPRTGGVYEQYF. DNA of the CDR3: TGTGCCAGCAGCCCCCGGACAGGGGGAGTCTACGAGCAGTACTTC. J is TRBJ2-7 and V is TRBV11-3; 10 bases are a match to TRBD1. The CDR3 is 15 amino acids. Germline loops: CDR1 SGHNT, CDR2 YENEEA. J gave up 3 bases and V 5 bases, and 7 bases lay outside the gene matches.

The sample holds a few counts of this clone. This same CDR3 is encoded by further DNA sequences in the sample. The chain has TRBV3-1 (or the pseudogene TRBV3-2) and TRBJ1-2; 8 bases line up with TRBD1. V shed 4 bases, J shed 4 bases, and the junction held 5 bases outside the gene matches. The CDR3 is 14 residues long. Germline-derived CDR1 and CDR2 are LGHDT and YNNKEL (reference sequence). The chain's CDR3 is CASSLGTGGYGYTF. For the CDR3, the DNA is TGTGCCAGCAGCCTCGGGACAGGCGGCTATGGCTACACCTTC.

V usage is TRBV2 and J usage is TRBJ1-5, with unresolved D. V lost 1 base, J lost 5 bases, and 12 bases lay in between. CDR3 length equals 15 residues. CDR1 is SNHLY, CDR2 FYNNEI, per germline. CDR3 nucleotides: TGTGCCAGCAGTGAAGTAGGGCGGGGTCATCAGCCCCAGCATTTT. It yields the protein CASSEVGRGHQPQHF.